Here is one T cell receptor beta chain with its context. Here immunoSEQ multiplex PCR was the method, and the copy in TCRdb shows in-frame clones only, minus some. The data contain 200,000 to 300,000 clones, over 75% of them seen just once; the ten biggest clones take up roughly 3%. This specimen belongs to a study of blood T cell repertoires in COVID-19. Trimming removed 6 bases at V and 7 bases at J, with 15 bases between. Per the germline V gene, CDR1 is ENHRY and CDR2 is SYGVKD. The CDR3 has 14 amino acids. The gene calls are TRBV10-3 and TRBJ1-4; no clear D gene. Sequenced: PBMCs or T cells enriched from blood (not recorded which). This sequence was found in a woman aged 40 to 50 who had been exposed to COVID-19. Here the CDR3 reads CAISPLPVGEKLFF. The CDR3 DNA follows: TGTGCCATCAGCCCACTCCCTGTCGGTGAAAAACTGTTTTTT.